This passage covers 28 T cell receptor beta chains from one sample sequenced in a study of blood T cell repertoires in COVID-19. The protocol was immunoSEQ multiplex PCR, while the TCRdb copy is restricted to in-frame clones and leaves out a portion. The table shows about 100,000 clones, with around four fifths occurring only once. Sequencing used peripheral blood. All receptors derive from a woman in her 70s with acute or convalescent COVID-19.

The chain has TRBV6-5 and TRBJ1-2; D is perhaps TRBD1 (5 bases). The CDR3 runs 14 residues. CDR1 MNHEY and CDR2 SVGAGI come from the germline V gene. V lost 6 bases and J lost 8, with 19 bases in between. The CDR3 spells CASRGSNRSPGYTF. The CDR3 DNA follows: TGTGCCAGCAGGGGATCTAACAGGTCACCCGGCTACACCTTC.

The chain uses TRBV7-9 and TRBJ1-6, with D tentatively TRBD1 (6 bases). V was trimmed by 4 bases and J by 5 bases, leaving 12 bases between them. Germline CDR1 is SEHNR and CDR2 is FQNEAQ (reference sequence). This CDR3 region has 15 residues. CDR3 loop: CASSSTQGNNSPLHF. DNA of the CDR3: TGTGCCAGCAGCTCTACGCAGGGGAATAATTCACCCCTCCACTTT.

The chain recombines TRBV3-1 (or the pseudogene TRBV3-2) with TRBJ1-4, with 7 bases aligning to TRBD1. The CDR3 runs 15 residues. CDR1 is LGHDT and CDR2 is YNNKEL in the germline V gene (reference sequence). V was pared by 1 base and J by 2 bases, with 1 base of the junction left unmatched. CDR3: CASSQGGQTNEKLFF. The CDR3 DNA is TGTGCCAGCAGCCAAGGGGGACAGACTAATGAAAAACTGTTTTTT.

The chain carries TRBV6-5 and TRBJ2-7; TRBD1 agrees at 7 bases. There are 12 residues in the CDR3. Germline V lookup: CDR1 MNHEY, CDR2 SVGAGI. V trimming: 10 bases; J trimming: 5 bases; junction bases outside the gene matches: 8. The CDR3: CAIRTGWDEQYF. The CDR3 DNA follows: TGTGCCATTCGGACAGGCTGGGACGAGCAGTACTTC.

The rearrangement joins TRBV5-1 to TRBJ1-2; the match to TRBD1 covers 7 bases. The CDR3 covers 13 residues. Germline values: CDR1 SGHRS, CDR2 YFSETQ. J gave up 4 bases and V 3 bases, and 3 bases lay outside the gene matches. The CDR3 DNA follows: TGCGCCAGCAGCTCGGGACAGACCTATGGCTACACCTTC. This translates into CASSSGQTYGYTF.

The chain joins TRBV3-1 (or the pseudogene TRBV3-2) to TRBJ1-6, with TRBD1 matching over 7 bases. Germline CDR1 is LGHDT and CDR2 is YNNKEL (reference sequence). J lost 7 bases, V lost 1 base, and 7 bases had no gene match. CDR3 length: 16 residues. CDR3 sequence: CASSQGTDRVNSPLHF. The CDR3 nucleotides are TGTGCCAGCAGCCAAGGGACCGACAGGGTCAATTCACCCCTCCACTTT.

The gene calls are TRBV7-9 and TRBJ2-2, with D possibly TRBD1 on 5 matching bases. This CDR3 region has 17 residues. Trimming stripped 3 bases from V and 5 bases from J, with 19 bases between. Per germline, CDR1 SEHNR and CDR2 FQNEAQ (reference sequence). CDR3: CASSLSGQGTRTGELFF. Here the CDR3 DNA reads TGTGCCAGCAGCTTGAGTGGGCAGGGCACCAGGACCGGGGAGCTGTTTTTT.

Within the sample, this clone is medium-sized (0.01 to 0.1%). The chain carries TRBV5-1 and TRBJ2-7; 9 nucleotides line up with TRBD2. J gave up 4 bases and V 3 bases, and 5 bases lay outside the gene matches. Germline V gene lookup returns CDR1 SGHRS and CDR2 YFSETQ. CDR3 length: 14 residues. CDR3 region: CASSSGSGGYEQYF. In DNA, the CDR3 is TGCGCCAGCAGCTCGGGTAGCGGGGGATACGAGCAGTACTTC.

Regarding this clone: Its ends do not fully match the called genes, so a read error is possible. This chain uses TRBV10-3 with TRBJ1-4; D is unresolved. Per germline, CDR1 ENHRY and CDR2 SYGVKD. This CDR3 has 13 residues. The CDR3 nucleotides are TGTGCCATCAGTGAGGTGACTAGTGAAAAACTGTTTTTT. This translates into CAISEVTSEKLFF.

The V and J genes are TRBV9 and TRBJ2-3; 7 nucleotides agree with TRBD1. The CDR3 is 16 residues long. CDR1 SGDLS and CDR2 YYNGEE come from the germline V gene. V lost 2 bases, J lost 4 bases, and 10 bases stayed unmatched. The CDR3 sequence is CASSVSTGVNPDTQYF. CDR3 in DNA: TGTGCCAGCAGCGTGAGTACAGGGGTGAATCCAGATACGCAGTATTTT. Full variable domain (rest looked up from reference TRBV9 and TRBJ2-3): DSGVTQTPKHLITATGQRVTLRCSPRSGDLSVYWYQQSLDQGLQFLIQYYNGEERAKGNILERFSAQQFPDLHSELNLSSLELGDSALYFCASSVSTGVNPDTQYFGPGTRLTVL.

V and J are TRBV10-3 and TRBJ1-2; 9 bases agree with TRBD1. The CDR3 length is 16 residues. Germline CDR1 reads ENHRY; CDR2 reads SYGVKD. Trimming cost V 11 bases and J 4 bases; bases outside gene matches: 17. The CDR3 is CAVGLGTGFEPYGYTF. CDR3 DNA: TGTGCCGTGGGTCTTGGGACAGGGTTCGAACCCTATGGCTACACCTTC.

This chain joins TRBV2 and TRBJ1-1; D remains unclear. The CDR3 loop spans 12 amino acids. Germline CDR1 is SNHLY and CDR2 is FYNNEI. Trimming took 7 bases from V and 5 from J, leaving 11 bases between them. CDR3 DNA: TGTGCCAGCACAATAAGCAGGACTGAAGCTTTCTTT. Its protein product is CASTISRTEAFF.

The chain carries TRBV30 and TRBJ1-1; TRBD1 might be the D (5 bases). The CDR3 length is 13 residues. V lost 5 bases to trimming and J lost 5 bases, with 15 bases between them. Germline values: CDR1 GTSNPN, CDR2 SVGIG (reference sequence). CDR3 DNA sequence: TGTGCCTGGGGCCGGGGGATCGGGACTGAAGCTTTCTTT. Its translation is CAWGRGIGTEAFF.

The chain couples TRBV5-1 to TRBJ1-3; D is ambiguous. Trimming pared 0 bases from V and 0 bases from J, leaving 7 bases between. Germline V gene data show CDR1 as SGHRS and CDR2 as YFSETQ. The CDR3 consists of 15 residues. The CDR3 region is CASSLGGSSGNTIYF. Written as DNA, the CDR3 is TGCGCCAGCAGCTTGGGCGGAAGCTCTGGAAACACCATATATTTT.

The genes are TRBV10-3 and TRBJ1-2; perhaps TRBD1 as D (6 bases). This CDR3 spans 14 amino acids. Germline CDR1 ENHRY, CDR2 SYGVKD. V lost 10 bases to trimming and J lost 2 bases, with 17 bases between them. The CDR3 sequence is CATWTAIVNYGYTF. The CDR3 DNA is TGTGCCACCTGGACAGCGATCGTAAACTATGGCTACACCTTC.

This clone has just one count. The chain employs TRBV6-5 and TRBJ2-3, with 7 bases that match TRBD1. This CDR3 spans 15 amino acids. V dropped 6 bases and J dropped 2; count of bases not matched to a gene: 8. In germline, CDR1 is MNHEY, CDR2 SVGAGI. DNA for the CDR3: TGTGCCAGCAGCTACAGGGGCTCTAACACAGATACGCAGTATTTT. Its protein product is CASSYRGSNTDTQYF.

In its sample, this clone was seen many times. The CDR3 DNA reads TGTGCCAGCAGCTCTAGAACTCCCAATAAGCTGTTTTTT. As protein: CASSSRTPNKLFF. The rearrangement uses TRBV11-3 and TRBJ2-2; no clear D gene. Germline V gives CDR1 SGHNT, CDR2 YENEEA. The CDR3 runs 13 residues. Deletions cut 4 bases from V and 12 bases from J, with 15 bases between. The complete variable domain, with remaining parts taken from reference TRBV11-3 and TRBJ2-2, reads EAGVVQSPRYKIIEKKQPVAFWCNPISGHNTLYWYLQNLGQGPELLIRYENEEAVDDSQLPKDRFSAERLKGVDSTLKIQPAELGDSAVYLCASSSRTPNKLFFGEGSRLTVL.

This clone has only a few counts. The CDR3 spells CAWSEQGSPLHF. Written as DNA, the CDR3 is TGTGCCTGGAGTGAGCAGGGGTCACCCCTCCACTTT. The chain links TRBV30 to TRBJ1-6; TRBD1 is a possible D gene (6 bases). Germline V CDR1 and CDR2: GTSNPN, SVGIG (reference sequence). This CDR3 is built from 12 residues. The V and J ends lost 1 base and 10 bases respectively, with 8 bases between them.

This clone was observed a single time. The chain couples TRBV11-1 to TRBJ1-2, with 8 positions matching TRBD1. J gave up 6 bases and V 6 bases, and 6 bases lay outside the gene matches. This CDR3 region has 13 residues. Germline loops: CDR1 SGHAT, CDR2 FQDESV (reference sequence). In nucleotides, the CDR3 is TGTGCCAGCAGTACCGGACAGGGTAATGGCTACACCTTC. Translating it yields CASSTGQGNGYTF.

The chain carries TRBV29-1 and TRBJ2-1; 7 nucleotides agree with TRBD2. V was pared by 5 bases and J by 9 bases, with 19 bases of the junction left unmatched. CDR1 and CDR2 from the germline V gene are SQVTM and ANQGSEA. The CDR3 contains 16 residues. DNA of the CDR3: TGCAGCGTTACATCAGGCCGTTTCCTTATAGCGGGTGAGCAGTTCTTC. Its translation is CSVTSGRFLIAGEQFF.

This clone has only a few counts. V usage is TRBV27 and J usage is TRBJ2-7; TRBD1 aligns across 10 bases. This CDR3 is 14 amino acids long. CDR1 and CDR2 (germline): MNHEY, SMNVEV (reference sequence). Losses at the gene ends were 5 bases for V and 7 bases for J; bases not matched to a gene: 8. CDR3 nucleotide sequence: TGTGCCAGCAGTATCTCCGGGACAGGGGCGGAGCAGTACTTC. Amino acids: CASSISGTGAEQYF.

This clone was detected a few times. This chain uses TRBV6-1 with TRBJ1-5; 9 bases map to TRBD1. With V trimmed by 4 bases and J by 1 base, 5 bases remained unmatched. This CDR3 is 16 amino acids long. CDR1 MNHNS and CDR2 SASEGT come from the germline V gene. For the CDR3, the DNA is TGTGCCAGCAGTGTACAGGGGGCCTTGAGCAATCAGCCCCAGCATTTT. Translation: CASSVQGALSNQPQHF.

For the CDR3, the DNA is TGTGCCAGCACCAAAGTGGCGGGGGAAGAGACCCAGTACTTC. Translating gives CASTKVAGEETQYF. The chain combines TRBV6-5 with TRBJ2-5; 7 bases match TRBD2. J gave up 3 bases and V 7 bases, and 8 bases lay outside the gene matches. The CDR3 has 14 residues. Germline V CDR1 and CDR2: MNHEY, SVGAGI.

As to this clone: One end of the junction is discordant with germline, which a read error may explain. The chain joins TRBV6-2 or TRBV6-3 to TRBJ2-3; 8 bases match TRBD2. The CDR3 sequence is 16 residues long. Germline CDR1 MNHEY, CDR2 SVGEGT. DNA for the CDR3: TGTGCCAGCAGCCCCGTGGGCGGGGGGCGCACTGATACGCAGTATTTT. This sequence encodes CASSPVGGGRTDTQYF.

The chain employs TRBV2 and TRBJ2-5; 8 bases map to TRBD1. CDR1 is SNHLY, CDR2 FYNNEI, per germline. This CDR3 contains 13 residues. V trimming: 6 bases; J trimming: 5 bases; junction bases outside the gene matches: 5. The CDR3 DNA follows: TGTGCCAGCAGGGACAGGGCAGGGGAGACCCAGTACTTC. It yields the protein CASRDRAGETQYF.

V gene TRBV19 combines with J gene TRBJ1-5; D is perhaps TRBD1 (5 bases). The CDR3 covers 15 residues. CDR1 LNHDA and CDR2 SQIVND come from the germline V gene (reference sequence). Trimming took 7 bases from V and 2 from J, leaving 15 bases between them. The CDR3 loop is CASIKGQTGNQPQHF. In DNA form, the CDR3 reads TGTGCCAGTATCAAGGGGCAGACGGGCAATCAGCCCCAGCATTTT.

In this sample, this clone turned up once. The chain links TRBV5-1 to TRBJ1-6, with D uncertain. The V gene's germline CDR1 is SGHRS and CDR2 YFSETQ. The CDR3 contains 13 residues. Trimming pared 5 bases from V and 3 bases from J, leaving 6 bases between. Here the CDR3 reads CASSQDYNSPLHF. CDR3 sequence (DNA): TGCGCCAGCAGTCAGGACTATAATTCACCCCTCCACTTT.

This clone was seen a few times. This chain links TRBV30 with TRBJ2-6, with a weak D call TRBD2 (5 bases). Trimming took off 2 bases at V and 7 bases at J, with 15 bases between the two ends. In germline, CDR1 is GTSNPN, CDR2 SVGIG (reference sequence). This CDR3 spans 15 amino acids. The CDR3 here is CAWSILALGANVLTF. Written as DNA, the CDR3 is TGTGCCTGGAGTATCCTAGCTCTGGGAGCCAACGTCCTGACTTTC.